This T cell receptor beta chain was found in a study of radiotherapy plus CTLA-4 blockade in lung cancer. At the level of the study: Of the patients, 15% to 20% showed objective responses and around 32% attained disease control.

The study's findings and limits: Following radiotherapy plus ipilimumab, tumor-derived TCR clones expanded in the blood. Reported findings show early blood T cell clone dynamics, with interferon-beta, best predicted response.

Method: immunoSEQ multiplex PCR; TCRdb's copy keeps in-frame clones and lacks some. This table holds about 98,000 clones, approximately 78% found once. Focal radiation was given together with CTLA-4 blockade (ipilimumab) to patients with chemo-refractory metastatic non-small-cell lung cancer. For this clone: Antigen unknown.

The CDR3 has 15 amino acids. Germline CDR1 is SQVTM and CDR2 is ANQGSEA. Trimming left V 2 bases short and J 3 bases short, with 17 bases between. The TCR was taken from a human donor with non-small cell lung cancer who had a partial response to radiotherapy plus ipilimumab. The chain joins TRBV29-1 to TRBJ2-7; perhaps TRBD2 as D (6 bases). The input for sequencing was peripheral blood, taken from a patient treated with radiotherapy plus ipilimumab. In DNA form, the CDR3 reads TGCAGCGTTGAATCGGCGGGACTGTTCGACTACGAGCAGTACTTC. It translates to CSVESAGLFDYEQYF.